The entry below describes one T cell receptor beta chain. The V segment lost 3 bases and the J segment 1 base; nucleotides outside the gene matches: 4. Germline CDR1 SGDLS, CDR2 YYNGEE. The CDR3 totals 15 residues. The sample originates from a study of technical replicates of blood from a handful of donors. Some clones are missing from TCRdb's copy, which holds only in-frame ones; the method was immunoSEQ multiplex PCR. The sample includes under 85,000 clones, around 94% of them seen just once. The chain is built from TRBV9 and TRBJ1-5, with 7 bases that match TRBD1. This clonotype originated in a human donor in good health. The sequencing input was T cells isolated from PBMCs. CDR3 DNA sequence: TGTGCCAGCAGCGGAGACAGGGAAAGCAATCAGCCCCAGCATTTT. This sequence encodes CASSGDRESNQPQHF.